One sample yielded the 9 T cell receptor beta chains listed below, sequenced in a study of CD8 T cells in ankylosing spondylitis (dated by TCRdb to 2017 to 2019). Findings and caveats that apply to the study as a whole: A TCR beta motif made up of under ten highly homologous amino acid variants appeared to be characteristic of blood from ankylosing spondylitis patients.

The library relied on 5' RACE. Sequencing used an Illumina HiSeq 2500. In-frame beta chains were kept once TCRdb had trimmed the public reads at Q25 with fastp and called clones with MiXCR. Rows with a matching CDR3 protein are joined into one entry that keeps the most common DNA and genes. The sample yields approximately 300,000 distinct CDR3 sequences; less than 10% were counted once. The top ten clones comprise roughly 14% of the sample. Which antigens these TCRs recognize remains unknown. Material for sequencing was blood, either unsorted or a sorted T cell fraction (not recorded which). Receptor source: a male donor with ankylosing spondylitis.

This clonotype was observed a few times. The rearrangement links TRBV7-9 to TRBJ2-1; D perhaps matches TRBD1 (6 bases). Germline V gives CDR1 SEHNR, CDR2 FQNEAQ (reference sequence). The CDR3 contains 14 residues. The V and J ends lost 5 bases and 6 bases respectively, with 14 bases between them. The CDR3 loop is CASSPQTGINEQFF. CDR3 DNA sequence: TGTGCCAGCAGCCCCCAGACAGGAATCAATGAGCAGTTCTTC.

This clonotype has at least ten counts. This rearrangement joins TRBV5-1 to TRBJ2-2, with a tentative D call TRBD2 (6 bases). Germline-derived CDR1 and CDR2 are SGHRS and YFSETQ. V was pared by 4 bases and J by 5 bases, with 12 bases between. The CDR3 is made up of 14 amino acids. CDR3 sequence (DNA): TGCGCCAGCAGCGTCAGCCGGGGGACCGGGGAGCTGTTTTTT. Amino acid sequence: CASSVSRGTGELFF.

This clonotype was seen a handful of times. The gene calls are TRBV29-1 and TRBJ1-4, with D maybe TRBD1 (6 bases). This CDR3 is 14 amino acids long. The V and J ends lost 4 bases and 11 bases respectively, with 20 bases between them. CDR1 SQVTM and CDR2 ANQGSEA come from the germline V gene. CDR3 region: CSVGPQQGQGKLFF. The CDR3 region has the DNA TGCAGCGTTGGGCCCCAGCAGGGGCAAGGGAAACTGTTTTTT.

The chain is built from TRBV5-1 and TRBJ2-5, with TRBD1 as a possible D gene (6 bases). Per the germline V gene, CDR1 is SGHRS and CDR2 is YFSETQ. V was trimmed by 4 bases and J by 0 bases, leaving 10 bases between them. The CDR3 has 14 residues. For the CDR3, the DNA is TGCGCCAGCAGCCACAGGGTGGACCAAGAGACCCAGTACTTC. Protein sequence: CASSHRVDQETQYF.

This sequence joins TRBV12-3 or TRBV12-4 and TRBJ2-7; tentative D call: TRBD1 (5 bases). The CDR3 runs to 12 residues. V was shortened by 5 bases and J by 6 bases, with 11 bases between the two germline ends. The CDR3 reads CASSRSRGEQYF. CDR3 in DNA: TGTGCCAGCAGTAGGTCTAGGGGCGAGCAGTACTTC.

This clonotype occurred a few times. The chain joins TRBV5-1 to TRBJ2-3; TRBD2 matches at 7 bases. Trimming at V came to 0 bases and at J to 6 bases, leaving 10 bases not matched to a gene. Germline V gene lookup returns CDR1 SGHRS and CDR2 YFSETQ. The CDR3 is 16 residues long. CDR3 DNA sequence: TGCGCCAGCAGCTTGGCCCTAGCGGAGGCAACGGATACGCAGTATTTT. This sequence encodes CASSLALAEATDTQYF. The complete variable domain, with remaining parts taken from reference TRBV5-1 and TRBJ2-3, reads KAGVTQTPRYLIKTRGQQVTLSCSPISGHRSVSWYQQTPGQGLQFLFEYFSETQRNKGNFPGRFSGRQFSNSRSEMNVSTLELGDSALYLCASSLALAEATDTQYFGPGTRLTVL.

The chain uses TRBV4-1 and TRBJ2-7; D ambiguous. CDR1 and CDR2 (germline): MGHRA, YSYEKL. The CDR3 length is 14 residues. Trimming removed 1 base from V and 2 bases from J, with 9 bases in between. The chain's CDR3 is CASSQGYSPYEQYF. DNA of the CDR3: TGCGCCAGCAGCCAAGGGTACAGCCCCTACGAGCAGTACTTC.

This clonotype has only a few counts. The J gene is TRBJ2-1, the V gene TRBV18, with TRBD2 matching 11 bases. V was clipped by 2 bases and J by 10 bases; unmatched bases: 4. CDR1 is KGHSH, CDR2 LQKENI, per germline. CDR3 length: 14 amino acids. The CDR3 sequence: CASSPNLAGGEQFF. The CDR3, as DNA: TGTGCCAGCTCACCAAACTTAGCGGGAGGGGAGCAGTTCTTC.

This chain links TRBV15 with TRBJ2-3; D might be TRBD2 (5 bases). V shed 0 bases and J shed 9 bases, with 10 bases lying between them. The CDR3 extends over 13 amino acids. In germline, CDR1 is LNHNV, CDR2 YYDKDF (reference sequence). The CDR3 is CATSRDKEETQYF. CDR3 DNA sequence: TGTGCCACCAGCAGAGATAAGGAGGAAACGCAGTATTTT.